The 20 T cell receptor beta chains presented below share a single source sample, sequenced in a study of T cells after yellow fever vaccination. TCRdb redid the calling of the 5' RACE reads with MiXCR, one entry per CDR3 protein. The sample has 100,000 to 150,000 distinct CDR3 sequences, 8.9% seen once; the top ten hold almost 40%. The source was CD8+ T cells sorted from PBMCs, collected on the day of the yellow fever booster vaccination. Receptors originate from a man aged 18 to 29 who received the YFV17D yellow fever vaccine.

The CDR3: CAISESREAGELFF. Here the CDR3 DNA reads TGTGCCATCAGTGAATCCAGGGAGGCCGGGGAGCTGTTTTTT. This chain links TRBV10-3 with TRBJ2-2; D perhaps matches TRBD2 (6 bases). The length of the CDR3 is 14 residues. The V gene's germline CDR1 is ENHRY and CDR2 SYGVKD. Trimming removed 3 bases from V and 6 bases from J, with 11 bases in between.

The rearrangement uses TRBV4-1 and TRBJ1-1; D is unresolved. With 4 bases removed from V and 1 base from J, the gap between germline ends came to 10 bases. The CDR3 length is 14 residues. Germline CDR1 is MGHRA and CDR2 is YSYEKL. DNA of the CDR3: TGCGCCAGCAGCCCAGAGGGAGAGAACACTGAAGCTTTCTTT. It specifies CASSPEGENTEAFF.

The chain is built from TRBV20-1 and TRBJ2-3, with TRBD2 identical over 11 bases. Germline CDR1 and CDR2: DFQATT and SNEGSKA (reference sequence). After removal of 0 bases from V and 5 bases from J, the junction contained 7 bases not matched to a gene. This CDR3 comprises 16 residues. For the CDR3, the DNA is TGCAGTGCTAGAGATTTAGCGGGGGGGCCGGGAGATACGCAGTATTTT. Protein product: CSARDLAGGPGDTQYF.

A few counts support this clonotype. This chain joins TRBV6-5 and TRBJ2-2; D may be TRBD1 (6 bases). Trimming cost V 5 bases and J 3 bases, with 13 bases left between them. Germline V lookup: CDR1 MNHEY, CDR2 SVGAGI. This CDR3 has 15 residues. The CDR3 region is CASSTTGSDTGELFF. Written as DNA, the CDR3 is TGTGCCAGCAGTACTACAGGGTCGGACACCGGGGAGCTGTTTTTT.

The J gene is TRBJ1-1, the V gene TRBV5-4; D remains unclear. This CDR3 spans 14 amino acids. Germline V lookup: CDR1 SGHNT, CDR2 YYREEE (reference sequence). V was pared by 4 bases and J by 5 bases, with 15 bases between. The CDR3 nucleotides read TGTGCCAGCAGCGGACGGACCCCAGGAACTGAAGCTTTCTTT. It translates to CASSGRTPGTEAFF.

In its sample, this clonotype was seen a few times. The chain is built from TRBV21-1 and TRBJ1-2; the listed D gene, TRBD1, was not tested against the DNA. TRBV21-1 is marked as a pseudogene. This CDR3 region has 13 residues. The DNA of the CDR3 is TGTGCCAGTCCTGTCTCCCCTTCCTATGGCTACACCTTC. Translated: CASPVSPSYGYTF.

The J gene is TRBJ2-1, the V gene TRBV7-6; 7 nucleotides align to TRBD2. CDR3 length: 16 residues. Trimming removed 0 bases from V and 2 bases from J; junction bases left unmatched: 4. CDR1 is SGHVS and CDR2 is FNYEAQ in the germline V gene. The CDR3 region is CASSLASGRAYNEQFF. CDR3 nucleotide sequence: TGTGCCAGCAGCTTAGCGTCGGGGAGGGCCTACAATGAGCAGTTCTTC.

This clonotype was detected many times. The chain's CDR3 is CASSLGLGEQYV. Here the CDR3 DNA reads TGTGCCAGCAGCTTAGGTTTGGGCGAGCAGTACGTC. The chain joins TRBV7-6 to TRBJ2-7; D call uncertain. The germline gives CDR1 SGHVS, CDR2 FNYEAQ. This CDR3 is 12 amino acids long. V was trimmed by 1 base and J by 6 bases, leaving 7 bases between them.

The sample holds a few counts of this clonotype. The chain joins TRBV7-3 to TRBJ2-3; no clear D gene. V was pared by 5 bases and J by 2 bases, with 11 bases between. Germline assignment: CDR1 SGHTA and CDR2 FQGTGA. The CDR3 is 14 residues long. The CDR3 is CASSHSAITDTQYF. CDR3 nucleotides: TGTGCCAGCAGCCATTCTGCCATCACAGATACGCAGTATTTT.

The rearrangement links TRBV20-1 to TRBJ1-4; 9 nucleotides agree with TRBD1. With V trimmed by 2 bases and J by 8 bases, 6 bases remained unmatched. The CDR3 runs 14 residues. CDR1 is DFQATT, CDR2 SNEGSKA, per germline (reference sequence). CDR3 residues: CSARPDGQGEKLFF. In nucleotides, the CDR3 is TGCAGTGCTAGACCTGACGGACAGGGGGAAAAACTGTTTTTT.

Ten or more counts support this clonotype. The rearrangement links TRBV25-1 to TRBJ2-1; D is undetermined. V was trimmed by 3 bases and J by 6 bases, leaving 9 bases between them. The CDR3 spans 13 residues. Germline CDR1 is MGHDK and CDR2 is SYGVNS. The CDR3 spells CASSELGANEQFF. DNA of the CDR3: TGTGCCAGCAGTGAGCTCGGTGCCAATGAGCAGTTCTTC.

V and J are TRBV7-9 and TRBJ2-5; possible D gene TRBD2, 5 bases. The germline V gene encodes CDR1 SEHNR and CDR2 FQNEAQ (reference sequence). The CDR3 totals 15 residues. V shed 4 bases and J shed 5 bases, with 17 bases lying between them. As DNA, the CDR3 is TGTGCCAGCAGCTCACCCCCGGGCCAGCGGGAGACCCAGTACTTC. Translating it yields CASSSPPGQRETQYF.

This clonotype was seen more than once but under ten times. The gene calls are TRBV5-1 and TRBJ2-5; no firm D call. The CDR3 is 16 amino acids. V lost 5 bases, J lost 2 bases, and 19 bases lay in between. Germline CDR1 reads SGHRS; CDR2 reads YFSETQ. The CDR3 DNA is TGCGCCAGCAGGCATCGATCGCTGCCTTTACAAGAGACCCAGTACTTC. This translates into CASRHRSLPLQETQYF.

The chain couples TRBV6-5 to TRBJ1-1, with 7 bases that match TRBD1. The CDR3 spans 16 residues. CDR1 and CDR2 from the germline V gene are MNHEY and SVGAGI. The trim removed 2 bases at V and 1 base at J, leaving 7 bases unmatched. The CDR3 spells CASSYLPGGGNTEAFF. The DNA of the CDR3 is TGTGCCAGCAGTTACCTCCCAGGGGGAGGGAACACTGAAGCTTTCTTT.

This clonotype was counted many times. The rearrangement uses TRBV11-2 and TRBJ2-2, with 9 bases matching TRBD1. The CDR3 covers 14 residues. The V gene's germline CDR1 is SGHAT and CDR2 FQNNGV. With 6 bases clipped from V and 5 bases from J, the junction kept 4 bases outside the gene matches. The CDR3 loop reads CASRHRGPTGELFF. CDR3 bases: TGTGCCAGCAGACACAGGGGGCCAACCGGGGAGCTGTTTTTT.

There are a few counts of this clonotype. The CDR3 DNA follows: TGTGCCAGCAGCTCTTCTAGGGGAGGCCATGGCTACACCTTC. It is translated as CASSSSRGGHGYTF. The chain links TRBV3-1 to TRBJ1-2, with D maybe TRBD1 (5 bases). CDR1 is LGHDT and CDR2 is YNNKEL in the germline V gene (reference sequence). The length of the CDR3 is 14 residues. Trimming took off 5 bases at V and 6 bases at J, with 16 bases between the two ends.

This clonotype was observed a handful of times. The chain carries TRBV12-3 or TRBV12-4 and TRBJ2-1; D not resolved. V lost 7 bases to trimming and J lost 7 bases, with 20 bases between them. The CDR3 is 15 amino acids. This CDR3 reads CASTHKTDLANEQFF. In DNA, the CDR3 is TGTGCCAGCACTCACAAGACGGACCTGGCTAATGAGCAGTTCTTC.

The V gene is TRBV12-3 or TRBV12-4, the J gene TRBJ2-3; TRBD2 matches at 10 bases. The CDR3 contains 16 residues. The V and J ends lost 5 bases and 3 bases, in that order; junction bases with no gene match: 8. The DNA for the CDR3 is TGTGCCAGCAGTCCAACGGGACTAGCGAGGACAGATACGCAGTATTTT. Translating it yields CASSPTGLARTDTQYF.

This clonotype was counted between two and nine times. This chain links TRBV11-2 with TRBJ2-1; 11 bases agree with TRBD2. With V trimmed by 5 bases and J by 14 bases, 8 bases remained unmatched. The CDR3 consists of 13 residues. CDR1 and CDR2 (germline): SGHAT, FQNNGV. Written as DNA, the CDR3 is TGTGCCAGCAGCCCCTACCTGGGACTAGCGGAGTTCTTC. The encoded protein is CASSPYLGLAEFF.

This clonotype was detected ten times or more. This chain uses TRBV7-3 with TRBJ2-2; unclear D gene. Germline-derived CDR1 and CDR2 are SGHTA and FQGTGA. Trimming cost V 3 bases and J 3 bases, with 5 bases left between them. The CDR3 runs to 13 residues. CDR3 residues: CASSLIYTGELFF. Here the CDR3 DNA reads TGTGCCAGCAGCTTGATATACACCGGGGAGCTGTTTTTT.